The 11 T cell receptor beta chains listed next were all sequenced from one sample in a study of shared clonotypes between healthy human individuals. CD8 cells regarded as naive lacked CD45RO, were positively chosen for CCR7, and omitted terminally differentiated effector memory CD45RA+ cells. Measured with immunoSEQ multiplex PCR; TCRdb has only the in-frame clones, and not every one. The sample holds about 2.1 million clones, approximately 92% seen once. Sequenced sample: naive CD8+ T cells from PBMCs. The receptor source for this set is a man younger than 35 in good health. Some clones in this sample may be carry-over from other donors' samples.

The genes are TRBV4-2 and TRBJ2-2; a possible D gene is TRBD1 (5 bases). The germline gives CDR1 LGHNA, CDR2 YNFKEQ. Trimming pared 2 bases from V and 3 bases from J, leaving 13 bases between. This CDR3 is 16 amino acids long. The CDR3 sequence is CASSQPGRVDTGELFF. The CDR3 bases are TGTGCCAGCAGCCAACCCGGCAGGGTGGACACCGGGGAGCTGTTTTTT.

This rearrangement joins TRBV6-1 to TRBJ1-5, with D perhaps TRBD1 (5 bases). V was clipped by 2 bases and J by 0 bases, with 17 bases between them. The germline CDR1 and CDR2 sequences are MNHNS and SASEGT. The CDR3 has 18 residues. The CDR3 nucleotides read TGTGCCAGCAGTGAATTGGGGGGGTTCAGGTATAGCAATCAGCCCCAGCATTTT. Residues: CASSELGGFRYSNQPQHF.

The rearrangement links TRBV4-3 to TRBJ2-5; TRBD2 aligns across 13 bases. V trimming: 0 bases; J trimming: 5 bases; junction bases outside the gene matches: 3. The CDR3 runs to 16 residues. CDR1 is LGHNA, CDR2 YSLEER, per germline. The CDR3 here is CASSQDGTSGTETQYF. The CDR3 coding sequence is TGCGCCAGCAGCCAAGATGGGACTAGCGGGACCGAGACCCAGTACTTC.

This chain connects TRBV5-1 to TRBJ2-3, with a weak D call TRBD1 (10 bases). Germline V gene sequence: CDR1 SGHRS, CDR2 YFSETQ. V lost 4 bases, J lost 2 bases, and 29 bases lay in between. The CDR3 has 20 amino acids. Here the CDR3 DNA reads TGCGCCAGCAGCCCCGGGACAGGGGAAAGACTAGCGGCGGACACAGATACGCAGTATTTT. Amino acid sequence: CASSPGTGERLAADTDTQYF.

The chain is built from TRBV9 and TRBJ2-1; D perhaps matches TRBD2 (6 bases). Germline V gene data show CDR1 as SGDLS and CDR2 as YYNGEE. The CDR3 contains 13 residues. The germline V and J ends were trimmed by 3 bases and 9 bases, with 13 bases remaining between them. CDR3 sequence reads: CASSGGLGPEQFF. The CDR3 bases are TGTGCCAGCAGCGGGGGACTCGGCCCTGAGCAGTTCTTC.

This chain uses TRBV7-9 with TRBJ2-1, with D possibly matching TRBD1 (6 bases). This CDR3 region has 15 residues. Per germline, CDR1 SEHNR and CDR2 FQNEAQ (reference sequence). The V gene lost 1 base and the J gene lost 5 bases, with 12 bases spanning the gap. CDR3 coding DNA: TGTGCCAGCAGCTTAGTTGGGGGCATCGACAATGAGCAGTTCTTC. It is translated as CASSLVGGIDNEQFF. Full variable domain (remainder filled in from reference TRBV7-9 and TRBJ2-1): DTGVSQNPRHKITKRGQNVTFRCDPISEHNRLYWYRQTLGQGPEFLTYFQNEAQLEKSRLLSDRFSAERPKGSFSTLEIQRTEQGDSAMYLCASSLVGGIDNEQFFGPGTRLTVL.

The V and J genes are TRBV4-3 and TRBJ1-2; D gene ambiguous. Trimming took 0 bases from V and 7 from J, leaving 27 bases between them. CDR1 and CDR2 (germline): LGHNA, YSLEER. The CDR3 consists of 19 residues. Here the CDR3 reads CASSQDRRVSGLPTSGYTF. CDR3 DNA sequence: TGCGCCAGCAGCCAAGATCGTCGGGTGTCCGGCCTACCGACCTCTGGCTACACCTTC.

The chain is built from TRBV7-9 and TRBJ2-3; 10 bases are shared with TRBD2. From germline, CDR1 is SEHNR and CDR2 FQNEAQ (reference sequence). CDR3 length: 16 amino acids. The trim removed 5 bases at V and 3 bases at J, leaving 8 bases unmatched. The CDR3 here is CASSRSLAGETDTQYF. Written as DNA, the CDR3 is TGTGCCAGCAGCCGTTCCCTAGCGGGAGAAACAGATACGCAGTATTTT.

V gene TRBV5-4 combines with J gene TRBJ2-1; no clear D gene. The CDR3 loop spans 12 amino acids. The V end was cut by 4 bases, the J end by 7 bases, with 9 bases between. The V gene's germline CDR1 is SGHNT and CDR2 YYREEE (reference sequence). The CDR3 nucleotides are TGTGCCAGCAGCGACGCGATTAATGAGCAGTTCTTC. Protein product: CASSDAINEQFF.

This sequence joins TRBV21-1 and TRBJ2-2; no DNA check was done on the table's D call, TRBD2. TRBV21-1 represents a pseudogene. The CDR3 consists of 14 residues. The DNA for the CDR3 is TGTGCCAGCAGCGGCCGGGATGGTCCCGGGGAGCTGTTTTTT. Protein: CASSGRDGPGELFF.

The genes are TRBV16 and TRBJ2-7, with D possibly TRBD2 on 5 matching bases. Deletions cut 3 bases from V and 1 base from J, with 7 bases between. In germline, CDR1 is KGHSY, CDR2 FQNENV. This CDR3 has 13 amino acids. CDR3 sequence reads: CASSQERSYEQYF. The CDR3 DNA reads as TGTGCCAGCAGCCAGGAGCGGTCCTACGAGCAGTACTTC.